This TCR beta chain is drawn from a study of blood T cell repertoires in COVID-19. Study-wide background: There were acute and convalescent COVID-19 samples, and they came from the United States, Italy and Spain. Sources were T cells, B-cell-depleted T cells, or PBMCs; the material itself was cDNA or gDNA.

Germline V gene lookup returns CDR1 SGHTA and CDR2 FQGTGA. CDR3 length: 14 amino acids. V was shortened by 5 bases and J by 8 bases, with 16 bases between the two germline ends. Authors' analysis steps: By means of reference gene primer amplification, nucleated cell counts were estimated. Sequenced by immunoSEQ multiplex PCR; TCRdb stores in-frame clones only, minus some. Clone size and the V and J calls come from that table; the DNA yielded D and trimming. The sample lists nearly 90,000 clones, less than 95% occurring once. The clonotype was recovered from a man younger than 30 with COVID-19, enrolled during active disease. Sequencing was performed on peripheral blood. The V gene is TRBV7-3, the J gene TRBJ2-1; D is undetermined. This CDR3 is CASSLRGRLYEQFF. CDR3 coding DNA: TGTGCCAGCAGCCTTCGCGGCCGCCTCTATGAGCAGTTCTTC. Variable domain in full (rest from reference TRBV7-3 and TRBJ2-1): GAGVSQTPSNKVTEKGKYVELRCDPISGHTALYWYRQSLGQGPEFLIYFQGTGAADDSGLPNDRFFAVRPEGSVSTLKIQRTERGDSAVYLCASSLRGRLYEQFFGPGTRLTVL.